What follows are 14 T cell receptor beta chains derived from one specimen sequenced in a study of cytomegalovirus exposure and HLA in healthy donors. PCR employed 60 Vbeta and 13 Jbeta primers. The method was immunoSEQ multiplex PCR; TCRdb's version includes in-frame clones alone and lacks a portion of them. The sample lists around 99,000 clones, 55% to 85% occurring once. Sequencing was performed on PBMCs. The receptors were gathered from a young man in good health and CMV-seronegative.

This clone was observed once. The rearrangement joins TRBV7-3 to TRBJ2-5; 10 nucleotides match TRBD1. The length of the CDR3 is 14 residues. The germline V gene encodes CDR1 SGHTA and CDR2 FQGTGA. The trim removed 5 bases at V and 6 bases at J, leaving 6 bases unmatched. The CDR3, as DNA: TGTGCCAGCAGCCGCATGGGACAGGGGCAGACCCAGTACTTC. This encodes CASSRMGQGQTQYF.

The rearrangement uses TRBV6-5 and TRBJ1-6, with D possibly TRBD1 on 5 matching bases. Trimming shortened V by 4 bases and J by 5 bases, and 15 bases separated the two germline ends. CDR3 size: 16 residues. Germline CDR1 and CDR2: MNHEY and SVGAGI. The CDR3 nucleotides are TGTGCCAGCAGTTCGAGACAGTCGAGGAATAATTCACCCCTCCACTTT. It codes for CASSSRQSRNNSPLHF.

This sequence joins TRBV27 and TRBJ1-2; 7 bases are a match to TRBD1. The CDR3 has 18 amino acids. The V gene's germline CDR1 is MNHEY and CDR2 SMNVEV (reference sequence). V trimming: 5 bases; J trimming: 1 base; junction bases outside the gene matches: 16. The CDR3 nucleotides are TGTGCCAGCAGTCCCCTGGGTTTGTCGACAGGGTTTAACTATGGCTACACCTTC. As protein: CASSPLGLSTGFNYGYTF.

This sequence joins TRBV5-1 and TRBJ2-5, with 7 bases identical to TRBD1. Trimming removed 0 bases from V and 5 bases from J; junction bases left unmatched: 7. There are 15 residues in the CDR3. Germline CDR1 SGHRS, CDR2 YFSETQ. Here the CDR3 reads CASSLVGGLQETQYF. The CDR3 DNA reads as TGCGCCAGCAGCTTGGTAGGGGGCTTGCAGGAGACCCAGTACTTC.

This clone was recorded only once. J is TRBJ2-1 and V is TRBV27, with D maybe TRBD2 (5 bases). The germline gives CDR1 MNHEY, CDR2 SMNVEV (reference sequence). The CDR3 totals 16 residues. Trimming removed 2 bases at V and 1 base at J, with 12 bases between. The CDR3 region has the DNA TGTGCCAGCAGTTTACTAAGCGGTATTTCCTACAATGAGCAGTTCTTC. Its translation: CASSLLSGISYNEQFF.

J is TRBJ2-2 and V is TRBV29-1; D call uncertain. This CDR3 contains 12 residues. The germline gives CDR1 SQVTM, CDR2 ANQGSEA. The V end was cut by 3 bases, the J end by 6 bases, with 8 bases between. The CDR3 reads CSVESRPGELFF. The CDR3 DNA is TGCAGCGTTGAGAGCAGGCCCGGGGAGCTGTTTTTT.

The sample holds one count of this clone. The chain links TRBV5-1 to TRBJ2-1, with TRBD1 identical over 7 bases. The CDR3 is made up of 15 amino acids. CDR1 and CDR2 from the germline V gene are SGHRS and YFSETQ. V was clipped by 4 bases and J by 5 bases; unmatched bases: 9. CDR3 sequence (DNA): TGCGCCAGCAGCAACGACCGGGACAGACACAATGAGCAGTTCTTC. This encodes CASSNDRDRHNEQFF.

Concerning this clone itself: Other nucleotide sequences in the sample specify the same CDR3. The chain recombines TRBV5-1 with TRBJ2-7; D might be TRBD2 (7 bases). Germline CDR1 and CDR2: SGHRS and YFSETQ. With 2 bases removed from V and 3 bases from J, the gap between germline ends came to 12 bases. There are 14 residues in the CDR3. The CDR3 DNA reads as TGCGCCAGCAGCTTAGGACTAGGGGGCTACGAGCAGTACTTC. Amino acid sequence: CASSLGLGGYEQYF.

This sequence joins TRBV5-1 and TRBJ1-2, with 8 bases fitting TRBD1. CDR3 size: 16 residues. Germline assignment: CDR1 SGHRS and CDR2 YFSETQ. V lost 1 base and J lost 3; bases outside the gene matches: 8. The CDR3 nucleotides read TGCGCCAGCAGCTTGTCCGGCAGGGGGCTAGACTATGGCTACACCTTC. Its protein is CASSLSGRGLDYGYTF.

The V call is TRBV7-2, the J call TRBJ2-4; 7 nucleotides line up with TRBD1. Germline loops: CDR1 SGHTA, CDR2 FQGNSA. This CDR3 is 16 amino acids long. Germline trimming cut 3 bases from V and 4 bases from J; bases unmatched to any gene: 9. The CDR3, as DNA: TGTGCCAGCAGCTTTGAACAGGGGCCGCGTAAAAACATTCAGTACTTC. This sequence encodes CASSFEQGPRKNIQYF.

This clone was seen a handful of times. V is TRBV2 and J is TRBJ2-1; 9 positions agree with TRBD2. The CDR3 is 15 amino acids. Germline lookup yields CDR1 SNHLY and CDR2 FYNNEI. J was trimmed by 3 bases and V by 6 bases; bases with no gene match: 6. CDR3 region: CASRSSGSVYNEQFF. The CDR3 DNA reads TGTGCCAGCAGGAGTAGCGGGAGCGTCTACAATGAGCAGTTCTTC.

V gene TRBV7-6 combines with J gene TRBJ2-3; possible D gene TRBD2, 5 bases. V was cut by 5 bases and J by 4 bases, with 16 bases left in between. The CDR3 loop spans 15 amino acids. Germline-derived CDR1 and CDR2 are SGHVS and FNYEAQ. As DNA, the CDR3 is TGTGCCAGCAGCCCCGAGGGAACTACTTCAGATACGCAGTATTTT. This gives the protein CASSPEGTTSDTQYF.

The V call is TRBV4-1, the J call TRBJ2-2; D is possibly TRBD1 (6 bases). The CDR3 has 14 residues. Germline V gene sequence: CDR1 MGHRA, CDR2 YSYEKL. Trimming removed 0 bases from V and 8 bases from J, with 10 bases in between. CDR3 sequence reads: CASSQDWGPGELFF. The DNA for the CDR3 is TGCGCCAGCAGCCAAGATTGGGGGCCTGGGGAGCTGTTTTTT.

This chain links TRBV2 with TRBJ2-7, with TRBD2 matching over 10 bases. The V gene end was trimmed by 7 bases and the J gene end by 2 bases; junction bases not matched to a gene: 8. CDR3 length equals 15 residues. Germline V gene lookup returns CDR1 SNHLY and CDR2 FYNNEI. As DNA, the CDR3 is TGTGCCAGCACTCAACTAGCGGGGATTACCTACGAGCAGTACTTC. Translated, it gives CASTQLAGITYEQYF.